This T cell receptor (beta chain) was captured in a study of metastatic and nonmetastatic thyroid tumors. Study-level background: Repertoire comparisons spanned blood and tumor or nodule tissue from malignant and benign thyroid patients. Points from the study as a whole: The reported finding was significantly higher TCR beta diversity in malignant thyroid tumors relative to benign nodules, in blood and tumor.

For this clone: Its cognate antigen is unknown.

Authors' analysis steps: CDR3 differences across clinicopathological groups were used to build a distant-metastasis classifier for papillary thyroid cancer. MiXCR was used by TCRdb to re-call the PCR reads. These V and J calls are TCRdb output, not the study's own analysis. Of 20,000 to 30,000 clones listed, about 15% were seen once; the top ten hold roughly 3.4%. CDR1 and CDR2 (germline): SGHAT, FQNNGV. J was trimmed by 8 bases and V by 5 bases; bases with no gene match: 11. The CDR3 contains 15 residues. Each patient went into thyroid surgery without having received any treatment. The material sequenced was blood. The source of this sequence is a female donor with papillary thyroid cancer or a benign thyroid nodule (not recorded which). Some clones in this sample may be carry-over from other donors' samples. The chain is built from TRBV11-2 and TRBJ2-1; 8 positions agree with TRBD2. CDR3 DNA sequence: TGTGCCAGCAGCCCCGGGACCAGCGGGGGTTATGAGCAGTTCTTC. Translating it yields CASSPGTSGGYEQFF.